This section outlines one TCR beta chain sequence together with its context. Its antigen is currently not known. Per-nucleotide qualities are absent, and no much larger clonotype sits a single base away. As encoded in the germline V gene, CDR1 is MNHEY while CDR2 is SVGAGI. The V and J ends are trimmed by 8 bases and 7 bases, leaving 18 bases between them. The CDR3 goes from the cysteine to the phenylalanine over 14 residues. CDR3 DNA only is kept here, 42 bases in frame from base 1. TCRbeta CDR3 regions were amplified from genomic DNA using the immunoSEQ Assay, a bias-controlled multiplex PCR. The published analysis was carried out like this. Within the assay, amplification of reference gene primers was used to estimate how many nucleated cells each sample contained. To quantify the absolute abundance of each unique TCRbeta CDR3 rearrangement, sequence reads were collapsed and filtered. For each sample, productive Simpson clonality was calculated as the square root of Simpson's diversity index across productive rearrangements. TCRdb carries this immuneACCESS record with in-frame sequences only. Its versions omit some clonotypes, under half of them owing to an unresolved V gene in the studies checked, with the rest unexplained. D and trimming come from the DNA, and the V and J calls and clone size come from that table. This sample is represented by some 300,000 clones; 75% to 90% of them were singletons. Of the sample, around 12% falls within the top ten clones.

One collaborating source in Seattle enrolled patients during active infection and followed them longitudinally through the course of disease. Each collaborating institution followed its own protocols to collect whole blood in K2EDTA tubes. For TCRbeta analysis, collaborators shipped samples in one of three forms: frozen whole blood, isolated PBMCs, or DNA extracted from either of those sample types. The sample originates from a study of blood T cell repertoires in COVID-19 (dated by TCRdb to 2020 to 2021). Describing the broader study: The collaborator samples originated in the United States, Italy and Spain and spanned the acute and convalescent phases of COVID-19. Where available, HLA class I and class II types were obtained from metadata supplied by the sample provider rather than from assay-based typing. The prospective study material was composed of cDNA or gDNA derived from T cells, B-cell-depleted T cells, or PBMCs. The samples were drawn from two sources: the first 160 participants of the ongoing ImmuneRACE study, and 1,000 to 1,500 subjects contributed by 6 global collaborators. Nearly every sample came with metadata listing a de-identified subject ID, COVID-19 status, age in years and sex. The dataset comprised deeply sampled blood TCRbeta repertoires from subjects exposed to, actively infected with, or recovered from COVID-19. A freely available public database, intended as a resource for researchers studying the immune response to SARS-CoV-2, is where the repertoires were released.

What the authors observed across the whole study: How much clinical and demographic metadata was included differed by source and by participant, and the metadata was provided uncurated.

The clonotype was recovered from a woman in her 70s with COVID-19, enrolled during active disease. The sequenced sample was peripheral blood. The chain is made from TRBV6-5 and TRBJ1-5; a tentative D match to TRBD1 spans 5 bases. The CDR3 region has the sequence CASGREGQWQPQHF. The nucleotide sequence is TGTGCCAGCGGGAGGGAGGGGCAATGGCAGCCCCAGCATTTT.